This TCR beta chain was sequenced during a study of cytomegalovirus exposure and HLA in healthy donors. General study findings and limits: The majority of TCR sequences were rare, yet some public TCRs appeared in many donors. CMV serostatus was the only recorded immune exposure for donors.

This PCR relied on a set of 60 Vbeta primers and 13 Jbeta primers. Some clones are missing from TCRdb's copy, which holds only in-frame ones; the method was immunoSEQ multiplex PCR. The table lists roughly 180,000 clones, 70% to 80% of them singletons. Details on this clone: The antigen is undetermined.

The receptor was derived from a female donor in good health and CMV-seronegative. The sequenced material came from PBMCs.

In DNA, the CDR3 is TGTGCCTCCACCGGGACAGGGGATGGATATGGTGAAAAACTGTTTTTT. Protein product: CASTGTGDGYGEKLFF. The chain carries TRBV30 and TRBJ1-4; 10 bases fit TRBD1. With 7 bases clipped from V and 7 bases from J, the junction kept 15 bases outside the gene matches. Germline lookup yields CDR1 GTSNPN and CDR2 SVGIG (reference sequence). The CDR3 spans 16 residues.